The present T cell receptor (beta chain) was sequenced within a study of shared clonotypes between healthy human individuals. Study-wide background: Donors, aged 18 to 49, were a couple of women and a few men.

Worth noting for this clone: Other DNA sequences within the sample encode an identical CDR3.

The V gene lost 3 bases and the J gene lost 5 bases, with 4 bases spanning the gap. Per the germline V gene, CDR1 is DFQATT and CDR2 is SNEGSKA (reference sequence). The CDR3 runs 10 residues. Libraries were prepared by immunoSEQ multiplex PCR; TCRdb keeps only in-frame clonotypes and omits some of them. Of about 1.5 million clones in the sample, nearly 99% were seen once. The chain couples TRBV20-1 to TRBJ2-5; D uncertain. This clonotype was obtained from a man under 40 in good health. Specimen: naive CD4+ T cells sorted from blood. This sample's subset: CD45RA+ positively selected. The CDR3: CSARSETQYF. CDR3 bases: TGCAGTGCTAGGTCGGAGACCCAGTACTTC.